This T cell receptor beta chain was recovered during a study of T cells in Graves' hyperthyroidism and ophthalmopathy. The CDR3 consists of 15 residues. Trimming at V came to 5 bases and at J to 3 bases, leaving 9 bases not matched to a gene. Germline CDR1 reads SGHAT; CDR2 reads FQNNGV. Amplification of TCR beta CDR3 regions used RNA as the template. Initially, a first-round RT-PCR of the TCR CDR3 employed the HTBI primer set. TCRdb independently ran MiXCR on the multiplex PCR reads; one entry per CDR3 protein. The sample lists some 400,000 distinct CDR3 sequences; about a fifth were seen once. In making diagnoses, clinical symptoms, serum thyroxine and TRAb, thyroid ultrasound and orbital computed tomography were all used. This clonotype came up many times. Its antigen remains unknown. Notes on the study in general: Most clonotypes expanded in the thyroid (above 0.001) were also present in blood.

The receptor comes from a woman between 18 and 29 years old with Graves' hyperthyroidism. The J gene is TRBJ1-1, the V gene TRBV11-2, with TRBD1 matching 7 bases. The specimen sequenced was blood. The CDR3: CASSEQTGLHTEAFF. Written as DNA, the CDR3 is TGTGCCAGCAGCGAACAGACAGGGTTACACACTGAAGCTTTCTTT. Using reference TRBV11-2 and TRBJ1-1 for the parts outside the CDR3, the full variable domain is EAGVAQSPRYKIIEKRQSVAFWCNPISGHATLYWYQQILGQGPKLLIQFQNNGVVDDSQLPKDRFSAERLKGVDSTLKIQPAKLEDSAVYLCASSEQTGLHTEAFFGQGTRLTVV.